The rows below give T cell receptor beta chains drawn from one sample of a study of vaccination effects on CD4 cells after COVID-19. Only in-frame clones appear in the TCRdb table, and some are missing; sequencing was by immunoSEQ multiplex PCR. The sample consists of approximately 16,000 clones, about 70% of them appearing once. These receptors have no identified antigens. The material was CD4+ T cells from PBMCs cultured with SARS-CoV-2 spike peptides, obtained after COVID-19 vaccination. These receptors all come from a human donor who received a COVID-19 vaccine. CDR3s include the opening cysteine and the closing phenylalanine or tryptophan. The D gene is left open where the match is weak. Size values are once, few and many counts, or a class for expanded clones, and some rows have none.

D gene,V gene,J gene,clone size,CDR3 DNA,CDR3 protein
TRBD1,TRBV30,TRBJ1-2,.,TGTGCCTGGAGTGTAGGGGGCGCGTCCCCCTATGGCTACACCTTC,CAWSVGGASPYGYTF
TRBD1,TRBV30,TRBJ2-7,.,TGTGCCTGGAGGACAGGGAATTACGAGCAGTACTTC,CAWRTGNYEQYF
TRBD2,TRBV28,TRBJ2-1,.,TGTGCCAGCAGTTTCTCCGCTGGGGCTAGCGGTAAGAATGAGCAGTTCTTC,CASSFSAGASGKNEQFF
.,TRBV11-2,TRBJ2-3,.,TGTGCCAGCAGCCCTACACCCCTATCCTTTTCCGGCACACAAGATACGCAGTATTTT,CASSPTPLSFSGTQDTQYF
TRBD2,TRBV6-5,TRBJ2-1,medium-sized,TGTGCCAGCATGAGGACTAGCGGGAGTTTTGAGCAGTTCTTC,CASMRTSGSFEQFF
TRBD2,TRBV14,TRBJ2-1,.,TGTGCCAGCAGCCAAGATCGACTAGCGGGGGGCCTCTCCTACAATGAGCAGTTCTTC,CASSQDRLAGGLSYNEQFF
.,TRBV2,TRBJ1-1,.,TGTGCCAGCAGTGGGGGGCGGCTAAAGACCACTGAAGCTTTCTTT,CASSGGRLKTTEAFF
.,TRBV6-5,TRBJ1-5,.,TGTGCCAGCGGGGGGGGATACAATCAGCCCCAGCATTTT,CASGGGYNQPQHF
TRBD1,TRBV19,TRBJ2-7,.,TGTGCCAGTACCGATCACAGGGGGGCCACCTACGAGCAGTACTTC,CASTDHRGATYEQYF
.,TRBV7-2,TRBJ2-3,.,TGTGCCAGCAGCTTAGGGGGGGCGGGTGATACGCAGTATTTT,CASSLGGAGDTQYF
.,TRBV28,TRBJ1-1,.,TGTGCCAGCAGTTTACTAGGGTCTGAAGCTTTCTTT,CASSLLGSEAFF
.,TRBV12-3/TRBV12-4,TRBJ2-7,.,TGTGCCAGCAGTCGGGACTTCTTCTACGAGCAGTACTTC,CASSRDFFYEQYF
.,TRBV27,TRBJ1-3,.,TGTGCCAGCAAGCAGGCAATCTCTGGAAACACCATATATTTT,CASKQAISGNTIYF
.,TRBV24-1,TRBJ2-3,few,TGTGCCACCAGTGATTTAAGTAGGTCTGATACGCAGTATTTT,CATSDLSRSDTQYF
.,TRBV29-1,TRBJ1-1,.,TGCAGCGTTGCACAGGTACTGAACACTGAAGCTTTCTTT,CSVAQVLNTEAFF
TRBD1,TRBV6-6,TRBJ1-4,.,TGTGCCAGCAGGGGACAGGGGCGGGATAATGAAAAACTGTTTTTT,CASRGQGRDNEKLFF
TRBD1,TRBV19,TRBJ1-5,.,TGTGCCAGTAGTGCGACAGGGTGGAATCAGCCCCAGCATTTT,CASSATGWNQPQHF
TRBD1,TRBV5-4,TRBJ1-1,.,TGTGCCAGCAGCCGGACAGGGGGCTTGGTTTTGGGCACTGAAGCTTTCTTT,CASSRTGGLVLGTEAFF
TRBD2,TRBV5-1,TRBJ2-7,few,TGCGCCAGCAGCTTGAGTCCGACTAGCGACTACGAGCAGTACTTC,CASSLSPTSDYEQYF
TRBD1,TRBV4-1,TRBJ2-1,.,TGCGCCAGCAGCCAACTCCACTCTGACAGGGAAATCTACAATGAGCAGTTCTTC,CASSQLHSDREIYNEQFF
TRBD2,TRBV5-6,TRBJ2-7,medium-sized,TGTGCCAGCGGAAGGTTAGCGGGGTTGATAGATGAGCAGTACTTC,CASGRLAGLIDEQYF
.,TRBV18,TRBJ2-1,.,TGTGCCAGCTCACCATCCTTAGCGGAGCAGTTCTTC,CASSPSLAEQFF
TRBD2,TRBV19,TRBJ2-1,once,TGTGCCAGTAGTATTTGGTCTAGCGGATACAATGAGCAGTTCTTC,CASSIWSSGYNEQFF
TRBD2,TRBV28,TRBJ2-7,.,TGTGCCAGCAGTCCCCGGGACTACACTTCCTACGAGCAGTACTTC,CASSPRDYTSYEQYF